Below are 6 T cell receptor beta chains sequenced from a single sample in a study of OX40 agonist ivuxolimab in advanced cancers. Sequenced by immunoSEQ multiplex PCR; TCRdb stores in-frame clones only, minus some. The sample lists under 70,000 clones; more than 80% were seen once. The sequencing used CD4+ or CD8+ T cells sorted from blood, collected in a trial of the OX40 agonist ivuxolimab. Receptor source: an adult with an advanced solid tumor such as melanoma, head and neck, liver or kidney cancer.

The V gene is TRBV6-4, the J gene TRBJ2-3; maybe TRBD2 (6 bases). The length of the CDR3 is 15 residues. Trimming removed 6 bases at V and 3 bases at J, with 16 bases between. The germline V gene has CDR1 MRHNA and CDR2 SNTAGT. This chain's CDR3 is CASRPSLASTDTQYF. In nucleotides, the CDR3 is TGTGCCAGCAGGCCCTCACTAGCCAGTACAGATACGCAGTATTTT.

V usage is TRBV19 and J usage is TRBJ2-2; D may be TRBD1 or TRBD2 (6 bases each). Looked up from germline, CDR1 is LNHDA and CDR2 is SQIVND (reference sequence). The CDR3 has 15 amino acids. V lost 3 bases and J 5 bases, leaving 13 bases between the germline ends. The CDR3: CASSISGARTGELFF. CDR3 DNA: TGTGCCAGTAGTATTTCGGGGGCGCGAACCGGGGAGCTGTTTTTT. The complete variable domain, with remaining parts taken from reference TRBV19 and TRBJ2-2, reads DGGITQSPKYLFRKEGQNVTLSCEQNLNHDAMYWYRQDPGQGLRLIYYSQIVNDFQKGDIAEGYSVSREKKESFPLTVTSAQKNPTAFYLCASSISGARTGELFFGEGSRLTVL.

V usage is TRBV30 and J usage is TRBJ2-1; tentatively, D is TRBD2 (6 bases). The CDR3 covers 12 residues. Trimming pared 4 bases from V and 6 bases from J, leaving 10 bases between. Germline CDR1 reads GTSNPN; CDR2 reads SVGIG (reference sequence). In DNA form, the CDR3 reads TGTGCCTGGATTGGTAGCGGCAATGAGCAGTTCTTC. The encoded protein is CAWIGSGNEQFF.

The chain couples TRBV7-3 to TRBJ2-3, with 8 bases matching TRBD2. The V gene's germline CDR1 is SGHTA and CDR2 FQGTGA. CDR3 length equals 15 residues. V shed 4 bases and J 5 bases; nucleotides not matched to a gene: 8. CDR3 protein: CASSWTAGEGDTQYF. The DNA for the CDR3 is TGTGCCAGCAGCTGGACAGCGGGGGAGGGAGATACGCAGTATTTT.

V is TRBV6-5 and J is TRBJ1-1; the D gene is possibly TRBD1 (6 bases). This CDR3 region has 14 residues. Germline CDR1 reads MNHEY; CDR2 reads SVGAGI. The ends were cut back, 6 bases at V and 4 bases at J, with 15 bases in the middle. Here the CDR3 DNA reads TGTGCCAGCAGGAGGACAGAGAGGAGCACTGAAGCTTTCTTT. Encoded protein: CASRRTERSTEAFF.

This rearrangement joins TRBV27 to TRBJ2-2; D not certain. Trimming took off 3 bases at V and 6 bases at J, with 5 bases between the two ends. Germline CDR1 MNHEY, CDR2 SMNVEV (reference sequence). The CDR3 is 12 residues long. The DNA of the CDR3 is TGTGCCAGCAGTTTTTCCGCCGGGGAGCTGTTTTTT. Translated: CASSFSAGELFF.